These 8 T cell receptor beta chains were all obtained from the same sample, sequenced in a study of CD8+ T cells in alopecia areata. Described treatment: oral pan-JAK inhibitor, 5-10 mg twice daily. Extracted RNA was reverse transcribed into cDNA, the sequencing template. Clones were sequenced by immunoSEQ multiplex PCR, and TCRdb holds only the in-frame ones, with some missing. Of 150,000 to 200,000 clones listed, roughly 64% are singletons. The starting material was CD4+ T cells sorted from blood, obtained at week 24, from a patient treated with tofacitinib. The receptors come from a human donor with alopecia areata.

The chain links TRBV29-1 to TRBJ1-2, with 7 bases identical to TRBD1. Germline V gene lookup returns CDR1 SQVTM and CDR2 ANQGSEA. V shed 7 bases, J shed 1 base, and the junction held 6 bases outside the gene matches. This CDR3 comprises 13 residues. The CDR3 region is CSARDSINYGYTF. CDR3 DNA: TGCAGCGCCCGGGACAGCATTAACTATGGCTACACCTTC. Based on the CDR3 plus reference TRBV29-1 and TRBJ1-2, the full variable domain is SAVISQKPSRDICQRGTSLTIQCQVDSQVTMMFWYRQQPGQSLTLIATANQGSEATYESGFVIDKFPISRPNLTFSTLTVSNMSPEDSSIYLCSARDSINYGYTFGSGTRLTVV.

Notes on this clone: The sample contains more than one DNA sequence encoding this CDR3. The chain links TRBV30 to TRBJ2-5; unclear D gene. V gave up 0 bases and J gave up 5 bases, with 4 bases separating them. Germline V gives CDR1 GTSNPN, CDR2 SVGIG (reference sequence). CDR3 length: 11 residues. CDR3 bases: TGTGCCTGGAGTGTGAGGGAGACCCAGTACTTC. Amino acids: CAWSVRETQYF.

The chain carries TRBV28 and TRBJ2-5, with TRBD2 as a possible D gene (6 bases). The V end lost 3 bases, the J end lost 3 bases, and 11 bases lay between the germline ends. The CDR3 is 14 residues long. CDR1 and CDR2 from the germline V gene are MDHEN and SYDVKM. The chain's CDR3 is CASSFAGLKETQYF. CDR3 bases: TGTGCCAGCAGTTTTGCGGGATTAAAAGAGACCCAGTACTTC.

The V gene is TRBV5-1, the J gene TRBJ2-1; maybe TRBD2 (5 bases). Germline V gene data show CDR1 as SGHRS and CDR2 as YFSETQ. The V end lost 0 bases, the J end lost 3 bases, and 7 bases lay between the germline ends. The CDR3 runs to 14 residues. CDR3 region: CASSLGAGYNEQFF. The CDR3 region has the DNA TGCGCCAGCAGCTTGGGGGCGGGCTACAATGAGCAGTTCTTC.

This clone was seen a handful of times. V gene TRBV11-2 combines with J gene TRBJ2-7; the D gene is possibly TRBD2 (6 bases). This CDR3 is 13 amino acids long. V lost 5 bases and J 5 bases, leaving 13 bases between the germline ends. Germline V gives CDR1 SGHAT, CDR2 FQNNGV. The CDR3 spells CASSLRGGDEQYF. CDR3 in DNA: TGTGCCAGCAGCCTAAGGGGCGGGGACGAGCAGTACTTC.

This clone was observed once. An end of the junction does not agree with germline; a read error may underlie this. The chain couples TRBV10-3 to TRBJ2-5; the D is unclear. CDR1 and CDR2 (germline): ENHRY, SYGVKD. The CDR3 is 11 amino acids. CDR3 sequence: CASSRRETQYF. The DNA for the CDR3 is TGTGCCAGCAGTCGTCGCGAGACCCAGTACTTC.

The chain couples TRBV9 to TRBJ2-3; 10 positions agree with TRBD2. This CDR3 is built from 16 residues. Trimming at V came to 1 base and at J to 3 bases, leaving 5 bases not matched to a gene. Germline values: CDR1 SGDLS, CDR2 YYNGEE. CDR3 sequence: CASSVSGRALTDTQYF. The CDR3 coding sequence is TGTGCCAGCAGCGTAAGCGGGAGGGCCTTGACAGATACGCAGTATTTT.

The chain carries TRBV7-9 and TRBJ2-6; weak D call: TRBD1 (5 bases). CDR3 length: 15 amino acids. Germline CDR1 is SEHNR and CDR2 is FQNEAQ (reference sequence). V lost 5 bases and J 2 bases, leaving 10 bases between the germline ends. CDR3 loop: CASSVQGTGANVLTF. In nucleotides, the CDR3 is TGTGCCAGCAGCGTCCAGGGCACTGGGGCCAACGTCCTGACTTTC.